The T cell receptor beta chain under discussion was sequenced for a study of beta chain features in type 1 diabetes. Study-level information: Comparable age, gender and cell yields were observed in patients relative to healthy donors. General observations from the study: Significant though moderate, a shortening of TCRB CDR3s appeared in all four CD4+ subsets of Type 1 diabetes patients.

Trimming removed 3 bases from V and 1 base from J, with 5 bases in between. The CDR3 extends over 13 amino acids. Per the germline V gene, CDR1 is LNHNV and CDR2 is YYDKDF (reference sequence). Since all of the isolated RNA was reverse transcribed, expressed TCRB transcripts were what got sequenced. Method: immunoSEQ multiplex PCR; TCRdb's copy keeps in-frame clones and lacks some. The data contain 450,000 or so clones, approximately 10% of them singletons. There was one heparinised blood draw per donor, averaging roughly 100 mL. The sample holds a few counts of this clone. Antigen unknown. This chain uses TRBV15 with TRBJ2-3; D not certain. The sequencing input was naive CD4+ T cells from blood. The sequence was obtained from a woman aged 18-29 years in good health. CDR3 in amino acids: CATSSWGTDTQYF. The DNA of the CDR3 is TGTGCCACCAGCAGTTGGGGCACAGATACGCAGTATTTT. The whole variable domain, filled in from reference TRBV15 and TRBJ2-3, reads DAMVIQNPRYQVTQFGKPVTLSCSQTLNHNVMYWYQQKSSQAPKLLFHYYDKDFNNEADTPDNFQSRRPNTSFCFLDIRSPGLGDTAMYLCATSSWGTDTQYFGPGTRLTVL.